These 20 T cell receptor beta chains share one sample of origin, sequenced in a study of chemoradiotherapy in HPV16-positive cancers. Clones were sequenced by immunoSEQ multiplex PCR, and TCRdb holds only the in-frame ones, with some missing. The data show more than 30,000 clones, around 89% seen once. The source material was blood, sampled from a patient who underwent chemoradiotherapy. These receptors originate from a human donor with HPV-associated anogenital cancer.

Comment on this clone: Other DNA sequences in the sample encode the same CDR3. The genes are TRBV19 and TRBJ2-5; possible D gene TRBD2, 6 bases. The germline gives CDR1 LNHDA, CDR2 SQIVND (reference sequence). Trimming shortened V by 3 bases and J by 5 bases, and 7 bases separated the two germline ends. CDR3 length equals 12 residues. CDR3 DNA: TGTGCCAGTAGTATTGGGGGGGAGACCCAGTACTTC. It codes for CASSIGGETQYF.

This chain joins TRBV28 and TRBJ2-1; TRBD2 matches 8 bases. The CDR3 runs to 16 residues. V shed 6 bases and J 5 bases; nucleotides not matched to a gene: 12. CDR1 and CDR2 (germline): MDHEN, SYDVKM. The CDR3 loop is CASSPMRGAGNNEQFF. The CDR3 region has the DNA TGTGCCAGCAGCCCTATGCGGGGGGCGGGGAACAATGAGCAGTTCTTC. Full variable domain (outside the CDR3, taken from reference TRBV28 and TRBJ2-1): DVKVTQSSRYLVKRTGEKVFLECVQDMDHENMFWYRQDPGLGLRLIYFSYDVKMKEKGDIPEGYSVSREKKERFSLILESASTNQTSMYLCASSPMRGAGNNEQFFGPGTRLTVL.

V and J are TRBV2 and TRBJ2-7, with TRBD1 matching 10 bases. The CDR3 covers 14 residues. Germline-derived CDR1 and CDR2 are SNHLY and FYNNEI. The junction had 11 bases not matched to a gene; V was cut back by 7 bases and J by 8 bases. In DNA, the CDR3 is TGTGCCAGCACGCCGGAGACAGGGGGCCAAAAGCAGTACTTC. Amino acids: CASTPETGGQKQYF.

This clone was detected only once. The chain has TRBV13 and TRBJ1-1, with D tentatively TRBD1 (6 bases). The CDR3 contains 14 residues. V shed 5 bases and J shed 4 bases, with 14 bases lying between them. Germline values: CDR1 PRHDT, CDR2 FYEKMQ (reference sequence). CDR3 sequence (DNA): TGTGCCAGCAGCCTATTTAAGGGGGGCACTGAAGCTTTCTTT. Translation gives CASSLFKGGTEAFF. Full variable domain (remainder filled in from reference TRBV13 and TRBJ1-1): AAGVIQSPRHLIKEKRETATLKCYPIPRHDTVYWYQQGPGQDPQFLISFYEKMQSDKGSIPDRFSAQQFSDYHSELNMSSLELGDSALYFCASSLFKGGTEAFFGQGTRLTVV.

The J gene is TRBJ2-4, the V gene TRBV19; possibly TRBD1 for D (5 bases). The CDR3 is 14 residues long. Deletions cut 5 bases from V and 6 bases from J, with 14 bases between. The germline V gene has CDR1 LNHDA and CDR2 SQIVND (reference sequence). CDR3 nucleotide sequence: TGTGCCAGTAGTCTGGCTGGAAGGGGAAACATTCAGTACTTC. As protein: CASSLAGRGNIQYF.

This sequence joins TRBV30 and TRBJ2-7, with D unclear. The CDR3 spans 13 residues. Germline assignment: CDR1 GTSNPN and CDR2 SVGIG (reference sequence). V was cut by 1 base and J by 2 bases, with 9 bases left in between. CDR3 sequence reads: CAWSGLVAYEQYF. In DNA form, the CDR3 reads TGTGCCTGGAGTGGACTCGTGGCCTACGAGCAGTACTTC.

The rearrangement joins TRBV7-3 to TRBJ2-1, with 9 bases fitting TRBD1. CDR3 size: 17 residues. The trim removed 2 bases at V and 7 bases at J, leaving 12 bases unmatched. Germline V gene sequence: CDR1 SGHTA, CDR2 FQGTGA. The CDR3 loop is CASSLEVTGGKLNEQFF. In DNA form, the CDR3 reads TGTGCCAGCAGCTTAGAGGTCACAGGGGGCAAATTGAATGAGCAGTTCTTC. Together with reference TRBV7-3 and TRBJ2-1, the CDR3 gives the full variable domain: GAGVSQTPSNKVTEKGKYVELRCDPISGHTALYWYRQSLGQGPEFLIYFQGTGAADDSGLPNDRFFAVRPEGSVSTLKIQRTERGDSAVYLCASSLEVTGGKLNEQFFGPGTRLTVL.

The V call is TRBV30, the J call TRBJ2-7, with TRBD2 matching over 8 bases. Germline V lookup: CDR1 GTSNPN, CDR2 SVGIG (reference sequence). Unmatched junction bases numbered 7, after V lost 0 bases and J lost 6 bases. The CDR3 consists of 14 residues. The CDR3, as DNA: TGTGCCTGGAGTGTACGGGGGGGTGTGGTCGAGCAGTACTTC. Translation: CAWSVRGGVVEQYF.

The rearrangement uses TRBV29-1 and TRBJ1-4; 7 nucleotides align to TRBD1. Unmatched junction bases numbered 4, after V lost 4 bases and J lost 5 bases. The germline gives CDR1 SQVTM, CDR2 ANQGSEA. The CDR3 runs to 13 residues. The chain's CDR3 is CSVGRGQNEKLFF. The CDR3 DNA follows: TGCAGCGTTGGGAGGGGACAGAATGAAAAACTGTTTTTT.

The chain employs TRBV7-2 and TRBJ2-7; D not resolved. This CDR3 spans 14 amino acids. Germline CDR1 and CDR2: SGHTA and FQGNSA. Trimming pared 5 bases from V and 3 bases from J, leaving 14 bases between. CDR3 in DNA: TGTGCCAGCAGCCCCGGAAGGCAAAACTACGAGCAGTACTTC. Translating gives CASSPGRQNYEQYF.

This chain joins TRBV19 and TRBJ2-5; D unresolved. The germline gives CDR1 LNHDA, CDR2 SQIVND (reference sequence). Trimming stripped 5 bases from V and 7 bases from J, with 14 bases between. This CDR3 is built from 13 residues. CDR3 DNA: TGTGCCAGTAGTGAGGAGACAAGAGGGACCCAGTACTTC. This encodes CASSEETRGTQYF.

This chain connects TRBV7-9 to TRBJ1-5, with a possible D match to TRBD1 (6 bases). The CDR3 is 16 amino acids. V lost 4 bases and J 0 bases, leaving 13 bases between the germline ends. From germline, CDR1 is SEHNR and CDR2 FQNEAQ (reference sequence). The CDR3, as DNA: TGTGCCAGCAGCTCTGGAAGGGGGGGTAGCAATCAGCCCCAGCATTTT. Translation: CASSSGRGGSNQPQHF.

The genes are TRBV4-1 and TRBJ2-7; 12 bases match TRBD2. CDR1 and CDR2 (germline): MGHRA, YSYEKL. The length of the CDR3 is 15 residues. J was trimmed by 6 bases and V by 1 base; bases with no gene match: 4. The DNA for the CDR3 is TGCGCCAGCAGCCAAGGACTAGCGGGGGTGAGCGAGCAGTACTTC. It codes for CASSQGLAGVSEQYF.

This clone was recorded once. The CDR3, as DNA: TGTGCCAGCAGTGACTCCATTTCCAGGGCCGACGGGGAGCTGTTTTTT. Translated: CASSDSISRADGELFF. The chain combines TRBV6-4 with TRBJ2-2; TRBD1 is a possible D gene (5 bases). The CDR3 is made up of 16 amino acids. CDR1 and CDR2 (germline): MRHNA, SNTAGT. V was shortened by 0 bases and J by 7 bases, with 15 bases between the two germline ends.

The J gene is TRBJ2-3, the V gene TRBV6-7; 12 positions agree with TRBD2. TRBV6-7 belongs to the ORF category, with a function that is uncertain. CDR3 length: 14 amino acids. After removal of 8 bases from V and 8 bases from J, the junction contained 8 bases not matched to a gene. The DNA of the CDR3 is TGTGCCAGCCCGAGGGGACTAGCGGGTCCTACGCAGTATTTT. It yields the protein CASPRGLAGPTQYF.

The chain joins TRBV27 to TRBJ1-5; tentative D call: TRBD1 (6 bases). The V end was cut by 6 bases, the J end by 5 bases, with 11 bases between. Germline CDR1 reads MNHEY; CDR2 reads SMNVEV (reference sequence). The CDR3 has 13 amino acids. Written as DNA, the CDR3 is TGTGCCAGCAGCAGGGGTGTCGATCAGCCCCAGCATTTT. This sequence encodes CASSRGVDQPQHF.

The gene calls are TRBV5-1 and TRBJ2-5; 7 bases align to TRBD1. Germline CDR1 SGHRS, CDR2 YFSETQ. Trimming at V came to 7 bases and at J to 2 bases, leaving 11 bases not matched to a gene. The CDR3 covers 15 residues. The CDR3 here is CASVPGTALQETQYF. In nucleotides, the CDR3 is TGCGCCAGCGTCCCTGGGACAGCCCTACAAGAGACCCAGTACTTC.

J is TRBJ2-1 and V is TRBV2; TRBD2 aligns across 11 bases. Germline CDR1 and CDR2: SNHLY and FYNNEI. CDR3 length: 18 amino acids. J gave up 8 bases and V 6 bases, and 18 bases lay outside the gene matches. CDR3: CASSDQSTSGDRLDEQFF. The CDR3 DNA follows: TGTGCCAGCAGCGACCAGTCGACTAGCGGGGATAGATTGGATGAGCAGTTCTTC.

The chain links TRBV27 to TRBJ2-7; maybe TRBD2 (5 bases). The CDR3 covers 15 residues. V was shortened by 5 bases and J by 7 bases, with 21 bases between the two germline ends. Germline CDR1 is MNHEY and CDR2 is SMNVEV (reference sequence). This CDR3 is CASSPLGVAGREQYF. The DNA of the CDR3 is TGTGCCAGCAGTCCCCTCGGGGTGGCCGGAAGGGAGCAGTACTTC.

This clone was seen a single time. One end of the junction does not line up with germline, which may come from a read error. The V gene is TRBV6-6, the J gene TRBJ1-6; TRBD1 matches 9 bases. CDR3 length equals 16 residues. From germline, CDR1 is MNHNY and CDR2 SVGAGI (reference sequence). CDR3 sequence reads: CASSHLPGQGNAPLHF. In nucleotides, the CDR3 is TGTGCCAGCAGTCACCTGCCGGGACAGGGTAATGCACCCCTCCACTTT.